The TCR beta chain described here comes from a study of T cell responses to AZD1222 COVID-19 vaccine. General study findings and limits: Scientists sampled the repertoires only once the peak T cell response had passed. The sample set comprised mostly white British donors with more females, and clonal diversity was possibly underestimated. The reported proportion of spike-specific TCRs targeting unmutated variant regions was nearly half.

Assay: immunoSEQ multiplex PCR; the TCRdb copy retains only in-frame clones and omits some. Of about 50,000 clones listed, 80% are singletons. This CDR3 is 14 amino acids long. V was shortened by 3 bases and J by 3 bases, with 11 bases between the two germline ends. Germline CDR1 and CDR2: WNHNN and SYGVQD (reference sequence). As for this clone: No antigen is known for it.

V and J are TRBV10-1 and TRBJ1-1; maybe TRBD1 (6 bases). The source is an adult who received the AZD1222 COVID-19 vaccine. Sequenced material: peripheral blood, taken 28 days after the second AZD1222 dose. The CDR3 nucleotides read TGCGCCAGCAGTGACTCGGACAGCGACACTGAAGCTTTCTTT. Its translation is CASSDSDSDTEAFF.